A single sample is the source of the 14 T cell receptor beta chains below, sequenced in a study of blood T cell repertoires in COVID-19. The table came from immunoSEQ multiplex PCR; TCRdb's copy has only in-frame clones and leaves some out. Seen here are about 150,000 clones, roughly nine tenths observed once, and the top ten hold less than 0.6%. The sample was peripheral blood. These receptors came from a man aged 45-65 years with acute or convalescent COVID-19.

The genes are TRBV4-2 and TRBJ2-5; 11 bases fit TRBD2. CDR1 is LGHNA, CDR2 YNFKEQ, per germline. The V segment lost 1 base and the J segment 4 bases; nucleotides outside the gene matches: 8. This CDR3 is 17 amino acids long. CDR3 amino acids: CASSQGGTSGSGETQYF. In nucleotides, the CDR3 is TGTGCCAGCAGCCAAGGCGGGACTAGCGGTTCGGGAGAGACCCAGTACTTC.

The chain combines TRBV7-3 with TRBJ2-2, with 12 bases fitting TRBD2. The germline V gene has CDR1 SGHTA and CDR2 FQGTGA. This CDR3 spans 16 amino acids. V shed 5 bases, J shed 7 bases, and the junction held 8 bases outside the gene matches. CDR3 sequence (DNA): TGTGCCAGCAGCCCCCTAGCGGGAGGGAATGGCGGGGAGCTGTTTTTT. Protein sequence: CASSPLAGGNGGELFF.

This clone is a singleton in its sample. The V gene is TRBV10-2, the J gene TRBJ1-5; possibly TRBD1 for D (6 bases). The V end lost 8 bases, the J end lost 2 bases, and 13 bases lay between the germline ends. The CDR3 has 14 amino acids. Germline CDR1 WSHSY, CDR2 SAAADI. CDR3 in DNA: TGCGCCAGCGGAAACAGGGTAGGCAATCAGCCCCAGCATTTT. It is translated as CASGNRVGNQPQHF.

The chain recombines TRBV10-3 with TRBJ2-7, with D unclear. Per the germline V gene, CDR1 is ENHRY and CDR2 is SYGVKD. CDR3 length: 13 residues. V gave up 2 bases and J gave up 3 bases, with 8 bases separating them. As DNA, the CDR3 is TGTGCCATCAGTGAGCCATCGGGCTACGAGCAGTACTTC. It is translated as CAISEPSGYEQYF.

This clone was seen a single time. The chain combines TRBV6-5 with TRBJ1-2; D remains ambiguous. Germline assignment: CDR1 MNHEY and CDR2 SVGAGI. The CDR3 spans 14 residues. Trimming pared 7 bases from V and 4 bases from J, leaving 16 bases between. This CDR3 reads CASTEIPGSYGYTF. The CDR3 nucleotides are TGTGCCAGCACAGAGATCCCGGGGAGCTATGGCTACACCTTC.

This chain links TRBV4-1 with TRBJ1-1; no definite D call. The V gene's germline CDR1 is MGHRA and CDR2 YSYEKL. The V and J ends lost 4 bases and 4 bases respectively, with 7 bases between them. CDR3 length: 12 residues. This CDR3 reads CASSLPGTEAFF. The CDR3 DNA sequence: TGCGCCAGCAGCCTCCCGGGCACTGAAGCTTTCTTT.

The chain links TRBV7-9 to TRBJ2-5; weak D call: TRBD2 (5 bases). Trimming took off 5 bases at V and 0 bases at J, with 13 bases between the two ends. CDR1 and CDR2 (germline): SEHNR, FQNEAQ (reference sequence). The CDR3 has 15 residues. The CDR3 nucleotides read TGTGCCAGCAGCGACGGTTGGGGAGACCAAGAGACCCAGTACTTC. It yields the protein CASSDGWGDQETQYF.

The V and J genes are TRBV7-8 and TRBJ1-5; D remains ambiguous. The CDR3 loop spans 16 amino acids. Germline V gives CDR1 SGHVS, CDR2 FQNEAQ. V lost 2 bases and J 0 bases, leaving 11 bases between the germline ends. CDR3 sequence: CASSLRQANSNQPQHF. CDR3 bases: TGTGCCAGCAGCTTACGCCAGGCAAATAGCAATCAGCCCCAGCATTTT.

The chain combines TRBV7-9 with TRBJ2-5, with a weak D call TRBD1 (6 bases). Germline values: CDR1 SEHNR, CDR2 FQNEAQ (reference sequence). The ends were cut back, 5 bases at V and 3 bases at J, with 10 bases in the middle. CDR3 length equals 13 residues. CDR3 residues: CASSPWTEETQYF. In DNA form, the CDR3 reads TGTGCCAGCAGCCCTTGGACAGAAGAGACCCAGTACTTC.

DNA of the CDR3: TGTGCCAGCAGCTTAATAGCTACGGAATACAATGAGCAGTTCTTC. Translation: CASSLIATEYNEQFF. The gene calls are TRBV7-3 and TRBJ2-1; D remains ambiguous. V was clipped by 1 base and J by 4 bases, with 11 bases between them. CDR1 and CDR2 from the germline V gene are SGHTA and FQGTGA. This CDR3 spans 15 amino acids.

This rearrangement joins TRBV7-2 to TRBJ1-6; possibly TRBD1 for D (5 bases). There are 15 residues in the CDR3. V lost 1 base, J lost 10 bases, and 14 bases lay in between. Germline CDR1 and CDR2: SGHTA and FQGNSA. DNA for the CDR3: TGTGCCAGCAGCTTAGTTCTAGGGGAAAGGTCACCCCTCCACTTT. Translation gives CASSLVLGERSPLHF.

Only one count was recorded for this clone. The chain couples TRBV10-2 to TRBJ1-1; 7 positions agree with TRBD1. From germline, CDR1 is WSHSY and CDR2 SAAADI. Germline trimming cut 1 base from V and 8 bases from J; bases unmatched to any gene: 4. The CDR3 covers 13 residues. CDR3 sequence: CASSELAGGEAFF. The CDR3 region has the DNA TGCGCCAGCAGTGAGTTGGCAGGGGGGGAAGCTTTCTTT.

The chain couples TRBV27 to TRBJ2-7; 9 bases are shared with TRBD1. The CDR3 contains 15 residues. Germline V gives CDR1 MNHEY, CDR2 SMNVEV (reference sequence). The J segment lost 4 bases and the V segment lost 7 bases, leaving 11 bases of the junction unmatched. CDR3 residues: CASNFRRDRVYEQYV. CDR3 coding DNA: TGTGCCAGCAACTTTCGCCGGGACAGGGTGTACGAGCAGTACGTC.

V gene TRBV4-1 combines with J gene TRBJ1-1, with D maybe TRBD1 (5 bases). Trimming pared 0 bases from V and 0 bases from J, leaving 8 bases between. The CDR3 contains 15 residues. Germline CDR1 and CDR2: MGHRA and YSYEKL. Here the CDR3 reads CASSQDDSLNTEAFF. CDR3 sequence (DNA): TGCGCCAGCAGCCAAGATGACAGTTTGAACACTGAAGCTTTCTTT.